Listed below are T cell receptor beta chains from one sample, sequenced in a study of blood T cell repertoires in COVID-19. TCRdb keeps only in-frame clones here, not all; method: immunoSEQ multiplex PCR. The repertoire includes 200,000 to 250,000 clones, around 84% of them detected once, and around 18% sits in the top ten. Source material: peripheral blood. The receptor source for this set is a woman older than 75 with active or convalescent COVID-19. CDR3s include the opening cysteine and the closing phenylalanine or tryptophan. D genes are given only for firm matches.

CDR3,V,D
CATSGDRDQETQYF,TRBV24-1,TRBD1
CASSRESGQNTEAFF,TRBV3-1/TRBV3-2,NA
CASSPLASSTDTQYF,TRBV5-4,NA
CATSDLGRGAENEQFF,TRBV24-1,TRBD2
CASRWRQGARETQYF,TRBV5-5,TRBD1
CASSLNRETYGYTF,TRBV5-1,NA
CASSQDSAGNGVYPGANVLTF,TRBV4-3,NA
CASSLLEGQFF,TRBV11-3,NA
CASSGAGDTGELFF,TRBV28,TRBD2
CASSPGGQGANTEAFF,TRBV28,TRBD1
CASSSPGRGLTGELFF,TRBV7-3,TRBD2
CASSYEGSSTDTQYF,TRBV6-2/TRBV6-3,NA
CASSPSVNTIYF,TRBV18,NA
CASSPPGGRYNEQFF,TRBV7-3,NA
CASSPGPTENTEAFF,TRBV28,NA
CASSLNREQQYF,TRBV11-2,NA
CATSIVPNSPLHF,TRBV15,NA
CASSLKTSGPYEQYF,TRBV27,TRBD2
CATSLSRDSDTQYF,TRBV24-1,NA
CASSLEAGGYNEQFF,TRBV7-2,TRBD1
CASGTSGYNEQFF,TRBV5-1,TRBD2
CASSQVTSGRVDKNIQYF,TRBV4-2,TRBD2
CASSLGVSGFF,TRBV12-3/TRBV12-4,NA
CASSQTSGKGDTQYF,TRBV7-2,TRBD2
CASSLSGRGARGELFF,TRBV27,TRBD2
CASSKVQGKRKLFF,TRBV21-1,NA
CASSQQVGTGNTDTQYF,TRBV4-2,TRBD1
CASRPGQGYTGELFF,TRBV10-3,TRBD1
CASSVDGRTGATNEKLFF,TRBV9,TRBD1
CASSYEGTSGSYEQYF,TRBV7-3,TRBD2
CASSEGQGIPYEQYF,TRBV7-2,TRBD1
CASSPALGPSTDTQYF,TRBV7-9,NA
CASSLSLAGGSRTYEQYF,TRBV7-8,TRBD2
CATSREGASTEAFF,TRBV15,NA
CASSVEMGTNIQYF,TRBV9,NA
CATSSGGQGEEKLFF,TRBV15,TRBD1
CASSLRGQGSSPLHF,TRBV7-9,TRBD1
CATSGNRETGELFF,TRBV24-1,NA
CASSPNPGAHTEAFF,TRBV7-2,NA
CASSDRGHEQYF,TRBV2,TRBD1
CASTRGGAGEDYGYTF,TRBV19,NA
CASSLVLRPGTGVTEAFF,TRBV28,TRBD1
CASSLATGNTEAFF,TRBV5-1,NA
CASSQLSQVVGTDTQYF,TRBV14,NA
CASSRGSGGPTGELFF,TRBV7-8,TRBD2
CASKRDRGSYNEQFF,TRBV2,TRBD1
CASSGTSGRALYEQYF,TRBV19,TRBD2
CASSALIQETQYF,TRBV2,NA
CASSPGTSGSLNTGELFF,TRBV5-4,TRBD2
CASSTPQGPNGYTF,TRBV5-1,NA
CSASNLGLPPEQYF,TRBV20-1,NA
CASTVAETQYF,TRBV2,NA